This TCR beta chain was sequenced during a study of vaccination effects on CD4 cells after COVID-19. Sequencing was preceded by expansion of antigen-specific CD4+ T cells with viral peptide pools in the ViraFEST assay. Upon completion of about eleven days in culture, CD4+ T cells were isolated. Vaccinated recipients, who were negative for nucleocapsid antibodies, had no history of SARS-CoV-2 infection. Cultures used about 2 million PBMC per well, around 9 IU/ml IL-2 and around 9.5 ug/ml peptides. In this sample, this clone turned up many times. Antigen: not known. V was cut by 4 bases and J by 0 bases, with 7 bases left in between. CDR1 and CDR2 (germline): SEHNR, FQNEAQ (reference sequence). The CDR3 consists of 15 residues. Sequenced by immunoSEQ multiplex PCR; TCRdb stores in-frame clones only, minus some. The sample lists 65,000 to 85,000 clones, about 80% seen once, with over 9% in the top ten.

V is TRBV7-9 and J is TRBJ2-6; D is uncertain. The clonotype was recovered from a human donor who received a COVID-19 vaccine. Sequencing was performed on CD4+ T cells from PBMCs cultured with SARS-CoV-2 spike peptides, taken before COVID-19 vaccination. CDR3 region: CASSSWGSGANVLTF. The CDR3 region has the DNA TGTGCCAGCAGCTCCTGGGGCTCTGGGGCCAACGTCCTGACTTTC.